The 32 T cell receptor beta chains given below trace back to one sample, sequenced in a study of cytomegalovirus exposure and HLA in healthy donors. This PCR relied on a set of 60 Vbeta primers and 13 Jbeta primers. TCRdb keeps only in-frame clones here, not all; method: immunoSEQ multiplex PCR. The sample lists 100,000 to 150,000 clones, around three quarters occurring once. Sequenced sample: PBMCs. The receptors originated from an older woman in good health and CMV-seropositive.

The genes are TRBV2 and TRBJ2-5; 12 bases are a match to TRBD2. Germline loops: CDR1 SNHLY, CDR2 FYNNEI. This CDR3 has 16 residues. After removal of 3 bases from V and 5 bases from J, the junction contained 7 bases not matched to a gene. The CDR3 DNA is TGTGCCAGCAGTGATGGACTAGCGGGGAGGTGGGAGACCCAGTACTTC. Protein: CASSDGLAGRWETQYF.

This rearrangement joins TRBV5-4 to TRBJ2-5; a possible D gene is TRBD2 (6 bases). Trimming removed 0 bases from V and 3 bases from J, with 18 bases in between. The CDR3 has 17 amino acids. CDR1 is SGHNT and CDR2 is YYREEE in the germline V gene (reference sequence). In nucleotides, the CDR3 is TGTGCCAGCAGCTTGGGACGGACTGTTTCTAGCGAAGAGACCCAGTACTTC. This gives the protein CASSLGRTVSSEETQYF.

The chain recombines TRBV21-1 with TRBJ2-7; the DNA was not compared with TRBD1, the D call given in the table. TRBV21-1 is a documented pseudogene. The CDR3 consists of 15 residues. The CDR3 sequence: CASSKAEGVSGEQYF. The CDR3 nucleotides are TGTGCCAGCAGCAAAGCGGAAGGGGTCTCGGGCGAGCAGTACTTC.

CDR3 region: CASSLVTSQNYQETQYF. For the CDR3, the DNA is TGTGCCAGCAGCTTAGTTACTAGCCAAAATTACCAAGAGACCCAGTACTTC. The chain couples TRBV7-9 to TRBJ2-5, with a weak D call TRBD2 (6 bases). This CDR3 is 17 amino acids long. CDR1 is SEHNR, CDR2 FQNEAQ, per germline (reference sequence). The V end was cut by 1 base, the J end by 0 bases, with 15 bases between.

This chain links TRBV19 with TRBJ1-5, with D unclear. This CDR3 is 14 amino acids long. Per germline, CDR1 LNHDA and CDR2 SQIVND (reference sequence). Trimming removed 4 bases from V and 4 bases from J, with 11 bases in between. This CDR3 is CASSTLLENQPQHF. Written as DNA, the CDR3 is TGTGCCAGTAGTACACTCCTTGAAAATCAGCCCCAGCATTTT.

This rearrangement joins TRBV9 to TRBJ2-2; possibly TRBD1 for D (6 bases). CDR1 and CDR2 (germline): SGDLS, YYNGEE. Trimming shortened V by 0 bases and J by 5 bases, and 14 bases separated the two germline ends. CDR3 length equals 16 residues. The CDR3 bases are TGTGCCAGCAGCGTAGAGACAGGATGGGGGACCGGGGAGCTGTTTTTT. The encoded protein is CASSVETGWGTGELFF.

The chain recombines TRBV7-8 with TRBJ1-2, with no clear D. CDR1 and CDR2 (germline): SGHVS, FQNEAQ. CDR3 size: 14 residues. V was trimmed by 5 bases and J by 10 bases, leaving 20 bases between them. CDR3 sequence reads: CASSTAGISRVYTF. The CDR3 DNA follows: TGTGCCAGCAGCACAGCCGGGATCAGCCGAGTCTACACCTTC.

This sequence joins TRBV4-1 and TRBJ2-7, with TRBD2 as a possible D gene (5 bases). CDR3 length: 13 amino acids. Looked up from germline, CDR1 is MGHRA and CDR2 is YSYEKL. V was trimmed by 2 bases and J by 3 bases, leaving 8 bases between them. The CDR3 loop is CASSQPGVYEQYF. In nucleotides, the CDR3 is TGCGCCAGCAGCCAACCCGGGGTCTACGAGCAGTACTTC.

The V gene is TRBV5-6, the J gene TRBJ1-2; 9 nucleotides line up with TRBD1. CDR1 and CDR2 (germline): SGHDT, YYEEEE. CDR3 length: 14 residues. The V segment lost 5 bases and the J segment 8 bases; nucleotides outside the gene matches: 10. In nucleotides, the CDR3 is TGTGCCAGCAGTTACCAAGGGACAGGGTACGGCTACACCTTC. Residues: CASSYQGTGYGYTF.

This clone has a handful of counts. The V and J genes are TRBV6-5 and TRBJ1-2; D not certain. This CDR3 comprises 15 residues. Germline values: CDR1 MNHEY, CDR2 SVGAGI. V dropped 0 bases and J dropped 6 bases, with 14 bases sitting between them. The CDR3 loop reads CASSYSLGGLNGYTF. For the CDR3, the DNA is TGTGCCAGCAGTTACTCTTTGGGCGGGCTAAATGGCTACACCTTC.

This clone was counted a few times. The J gene is TRBJ1-4, the V gene TRBV10-2, with 10 bases that match TRBD1. The V segment lost 2 bases and the J segment 7 bases; nucleotides outside the gene matches: 7. The CDR3 has 16 amino acids. Germline V gene sequence: CDR1 WSHSY, CDR2 SAAADI. Written as DNA, the CDR3 is TGCGCCAGCAGTGAGACGAACCGGGACAGGGGTGAAAAACTGTTTTTT. This encodes CASSETNRDRGEKLFF.

J is TRBJ1-3 and V is TRBV6-1; the D is unclear. The CDR3 contains 15 residues. Germline V CDR1 and CDR2: MNHNS, SASEGT. The ends were cut back, 2 bases at V and 0 bases at J, with 8 bases in the middle. CDR3 sequence: CASSEQAYSGNTIYF. The CDR3 nucleotides read TGTGCCAGCAGTGAACAGGCATACTCTGGAAACACCATATATTTT.

The rearrangement joins TRBV7-2 to TRBJ1-2, with 8 bases matching TRBD1. CDR1 SGHTA and CDR2 FQGNSA come from the germline V gene. This CDR3 contains 16 residues. Trimming cost V 0 bases and J 4 bases; bases outside gene matches: 7. CDR3 protein: CASSLAGTGYLYGYTF. CDR3 nucleotide sequence: TGTGCCAGCAGCTTAGCCGGGACAGGTTACCTCTATGGCTACACCTTC.

The chain has TRBV18 and TRBJ1-5; a weak D match, TRBD1 (6 bases). Per germline, CDR1 KGHSH and CDR2 LQKENI. The CDR3 totals 17 residues. Trimming stripped 4 bases from V and 0 bases from J, with 16 bases between. The CDR3 region has the DNA TGTGCCAGCTCACTTTTAGGACAGATTAATAGCAATCAGCCCCAGCATTTT. This sequence encodes CASSLLGQINSNQPQHF.

J is TRBJ1-1 and V is TRBV28; perhaps TRBD1 as D (5 bases). The CDR3 extends over 11 amino acids. V lost 11 bases to trimming and J lost 4 bases, with 11 bases between them. Germline V gene data show CDR1 as MDHEN and CDR2 as SYDVKM. The CDR3 DNA reads TGTGCCTGCTCAAGGGGCACTGAAGCTTTCTTT. Protein sequence: CACSRGTEAFF.

This rearrangement joins TRBV10-3 to TRBJ1-1, with D hard to call. The V end lost 2 bases, the J end lost 4 bases, and 11 bases lay between the germline ends. Germline-derived CDR1 and CDR2 are ENHRY and SYGVKD. The CDR3 has 14 amino acids. CDR3 in amino acids: CAISERVQSTEAFF. CDR3 bases: TGTGCCATCAGTGAGCGGGTACAAAGCACTGAAGCTTTCTTT.

The gene calls are TRBV7-2 and TRBJ2-3; the match to TRBD2 covers 9 bases. Germline V CDR1 and CDR2: SGHTA, FQGNSA. This CDR3 region has 16 residues. The V gene end was trimmed by 3 bases and the J gene end by 1 base; junction bases not matched to a gene: 5. This chain's CDR3 is CASSFTGLAGTDTQYF. The DNA for the CDR3 is TGTGCCAGCAGCTTTACGGGACTAGCTGGCACAGATACGCAGTATTTT.

The chain couples TRBV5-6 to TRBJ2-3, with 8 bases identical to TRBD2. The CDR3 spans 16 residues. The V gene end was trimmed by 0 bases and the J gene end by 4 bases; junction bases not matched to a gene: 7. Germline V gene sequence: CDR1 SGHDT, CDR2 YYEEEE. The CDR3 region is CASSLGVGGAADTQYF. CDR3 nucleotide sequence: TGTGCCAGCAGCTTGGGAGTCGGGGGGGCGGCAGATACGCAGTATTTT.

The chain is built from TRBV19 and TRBJ2-7; D may be TRBD1 (6 bases). CDR1 is LNHDA, CDR2 SQIVND, per germline (reference sequence). V was shortened by 10 bases and J by 1 base, with 17 bases between the two germline ends. This CDR3 is built from 14 residues. The CDR3 loop is CATSSQGESYEQYF. In nucleotides, the CDR3 is TGTGCCACCAGCTCACAGGGCGAATCCTACGAGCAGTACTTC.

The V gene is TRBV4-1, the J gene TRBJ1-1; weak D call: TRBD1 (6 bases). This CDR3 has 16 amino acids. Looked up from germline, CDR1 is MGHRA and CDR2 is YSYEKL. V lost 5 bases and J lost 1, with 17 bases in between. Written as DNA, the CDR3 is TGCGCCAGCAGCTGGGGGCCTTGGGCGCCGAACACTGAAGCTTTCTTT. Amino acid sequence: CASSWGPWAPNTEAFF.

This chain links TRBV5-1 with TRBJ2-5, with 11 bases fitting TRBD2. The length of the CDR3 is 16 residues. V lost 4 bases to trimming and J lost 4 bases; unmatched junction nucleotides: 9. Germline CDR1 is SGHRS and CDR2 is YFSETQ. CDR3 sequence (DNA): TGCGCCAGCAGCAGGTTGCTAGCGGGGGGTGGAGAGACCCAGTACTTC. Protein sequence: CASSRLLAGGGETQYF.

DNA of the CDR3: TGTGCCAGCCAAAAGGGGGGGTCTGGGGCCAACGTCCTGACTTTC. Translating gives CASQKGGSGANVLTF. The genes are TRBV7-6 and TRBJ2-6; a possible D gene is TRBD2 (7 bases). From germline, CDR1 is SGHVS and CDR2 FNYEAQ. The V end lost 8 bases, the J end lost 1 base, and 12 bases lay between the germline ends. The CDR3 has 15 amino acids.

V usage is TRBV7-6 and J usage is TRBJ2-1, with 16 bases identical to TRBD2. This CDR3 is 19 amino acids long. CDR1 and CDR2 (germline): SGHVS, FNYEAQ. Unmatched junction bases numbered 18, after V lost 6 bases and J lost 10 bases. CDR3 in amino acids: CASSSQAGLAGGHGGEQFF. The CDR3 bases are TGTGCCAGCAGTTCACAAGCGGGACTAGCGGGGGGGCATGGGGGGGAGCAGTTCTTC. The variable domain in full, with the rest retrieved from reference TRBV7-6 and TRBJ2-1, is GAGVSQSPRYKVTKRGQDVALRCDPISGHVSLYWYRQALGQGPEFLTYFNYEAQQDKSGLPNDRFSAERPEGSISTLTIQRTEQRDSAMYRCASSSQAGLAGGHGGEQFFGPGTRLTVL.

The V gene is TRBV5-6, the J gene TRBJ1-5; 7 bases map to TRBD1. The CDR3 extends over 15 amino acids. The germline gives CDR1 SGHDT, CDR2 YYEEEE. With 3 bases clipped from V and 0 bases from J, the junction kept 3 bases outside the gene matches. Here the CDR3 reads CASSSGQYSNQPQHF. The CDR3 DNA reads TGTGCCAGCAGCTCGGGACAGTATAGCAATCAGCCCCAGCATTTT. The complete variable domain, with remaining parts taken from reference TRBV5-6 and TRBJ1-5, reads DAGVTQSPTHLIKTRGQQVTLRCSPKSGHDTVSWYQQALGQGPQFIFQYYEEEERQRGNFPDRFSGHQFPNYSSELNVNALLLGDSALYLCASSSGQYSNQPQHFGDGTRLSIL.

The chain links TRBV14 to TRBJ1-2; D remains unclear. CDR3 size: 12 residues. V dropped 8 bases and J dropped 4 bases, with 11 bases sitting between them. The V gene's germline CDR1 is SGHDN and CDR2 FVKESK. The CDR3 protein is CASGLGGYGYTF. CDR3 nucleotides: TGTGCCAGCGGATTAGGAGGCTATGGCTACACCTTC.

The chain combines TRBV7-2 with TRBJ2-5; perhaps TRBD2 as D (6 bases). The closer fit of TRBJ2-7 to the DNA end suggests the J call may be wrong. Germline lookup yields CDR1 SGHTA and CDR2 FQGNSA. This CDR3 spans 16 amino acids. CDR3 sequence (DNA): TGTGCCAGCAGCTCACCAGCCCGGGACGGGGGTTACGAGCAGTACTTC. Encoded protein: CASSSPARDGGYEQYF.

The rearrangement links TRBV6-5 to TRBJ2-1; 10 bases are shared with TRBD1. Unmatched junction bases numbered 4, after V lost 5 bases and J lost 3 bases. The CDR3 has 15 residues. Germline V gene data show CDR1 as MNHEY and CDR2 as SVGAGI. CDR3 DNA sequence: TGTGCCAGCAGTACCTGGACAGGGGGCTACAATGAGCAGTTCTTC. It is translated as CASSTWTGGYNEQFF.

CDR3 DNA sequence: TGTGCCAGCAGTGGAGTGGGGGGAGGACCTACAATGGTGCAGTTCTTC. Translating it yields CASSGVGGGPTMVQFF. V usage is TRBV27 and J usage is TRBJ2-1; possible D gene TRBD2, 6 bases. V was cut by 5 bases and J by 12 bases, with 26 bases left in between. CDR1 is MNHEY, CDR2 SMNVEV, per germline (reference sequence). The CDR3 spans 16 residues.

The chain is built from TRBV11-2 and TRBJ1-2, with TRBD1 matching 10 bases. V lost 6 bases and J lost 2; bases outside the gene matches: 9. The CDR3 sequence is 16 residues long. CDR1 and CDR2 from the germline V gene are SGHAT and FQNNGV. The CDR3 protein is CASSPSGTGANYGYTF. CDR3 sequence (DNA): TGTGCCAGCAGTCCATCCGGGACAGGGGCCAACTATGGCTACACCTTC.

This clone was observed once. The chain is built from TRBV4-1 and TRBJ2-3, with TRBD2 as a possible D gene (7 bases). With 0 bases removed from V and 5 bases from J, the gap between germline ends came to 18 bases. CDR1 and CDR2 from the germline V gene are MGHRA and YSYEKL. The CDR3 loop spans 17 amino acids. In DNA, the CDR3 is TGCGCCAGCAGCCAAGATCCGAGGGGGGGGGTCAGAGATACGCAGTATTTT. Protein product: CASSQDPRGGVRDTQYF.

This rearrangement joins TRBV9 to TRBJ2-5; the D gene is possibly TRBD2 (6 bases). Trimming stripped 4 bases from V and 1 base from J, with 14 bases between. Germline CDR1 SGDLS, CDR2 YYNGEE. The length of the CDR3 is 15 residues. CDR3 bases: TGTGCCAGCAGCCCCCATGGGGGGAGCCAAGAGACCCAGTACTTC. It translates to CASSPHGGSQETQYF.

V usage is TRBV18 and J usage is TRBJ1-5, with TRBD1 identical over 8 bases. Germline V gene data show CDR1 as KGHSH and CDR2 as LQKENI. J lost 6 bases, V lost 2 bases, and 6 bases had no gene match. This CDR3 is 15 amino acids long. For the CDR3, the DNA is TGTGCCAGCTCACCAACACAGGGGGTCGGTCAGCCCCAGCATTTT. The encoded protein is CASSPTQGVGQPQHF.